Below, 21 T cell receptor beta chains from the same sample are listed, as sequenced in a study of regulatory dendritic cells for organ transplantation. Allogeneic regulatory or mature dendritic cells were co-cultured for 5 days with CFSE-labeled sorted T cells at 1:10. TCRdb's copy holds only in-frame clones and misses some; the assay was immunoSEQ multiplex PCR. Of more than 10,000 clones listed, approximately 89% are singletons. Their specific antigens are unknown. Sequenced material: naive CD8+ T cells from blood cultured with regulatory dendritic cells. Subset reported: CD45RA+ naive T cells. These receptors came from a human donor in good health.

The chain uses TRBV9 and TRBJ2-3; D remains unclear. The CDR3 has 14 residues. The germline CDR1 and CDR2 sequences are SGDLS and YYNGEE. The germline V and J ends were trimmed by 0 bases and 2 bases, with 7 bases remaining between them. This CDR3 is CASSVDGSTDTQYF. CDR3 DNA sequence: TGTGCCAGCAGCGTAGACGGGTCCACAGATACGCAGTATTTT.

The chain has TRBV10-1 and TRBJ2-1, with no clear D. Trimming took off 0 bases at V and 1 base at J, with 7 bases between the two ends. The CDR3 is 15 residues long. The germline gives CDR1 WNHNN, CDR2 SYGVQD (reference sequence). The CDR3 coding sequence is TGCGCCAGCAGTGAGTCGTCACGATCCTACAATGAGCAGTTCTTC. This translates into CASSESSRSYNEQFF.

J is TRBJ2-1 and V is TRBV9; 8 nucleotides agree with TRBD2. The CDR3 loop spans 15 amino acids. With V trimmed by 2 bases and J by 0 bases, 1 base remained unmatched. Germline V gene lookup returns CDR1 SGDLS and CDR2 YYNGEE. CDR3 nucleotide sequence: TGTGCCAGCAGCGTGGGGACTAGCTCCTACAATGAGCAGTTCTTC. It yields the protein CASSVGTSSYNEQFF.

The chain employs TRBV7-9 and TRBJ2-7, with D possibly TRBD2 on 6 matching bases. V lost 7 bases to trimming and J lost 4 bases, with 11 bases between them. This CDR3 comprises 12 residues. Germline values: CDR1 SEHNR, CDR2 FQNEAQ (reference sequence). CDR3 DNA: TGTGCCAGCACGCCCGGGGGTTACGAGCAGTACTTC. It specifies CASTPGGYEQYF.

The rearrangement joins TRBV19 to TRBJ2-1; D unresolved. This CDR3 contains 13 residues. CDR1 and CDR2 (germline): LNHDA, SQIVND (reference sequence). Between the trimmed V and J ends, which lost 6 bases and 8 bases, there was a span of 14 bases. This CDR3 is CASSADWEDEQFF. The DNA of the CDR3 is TGTGCCAGTAGCGCCGACTGGGAAGATGAGCAGTTCTTC.

This rearrangement joins TRBV27 to TRBJ1-2; 9 positions match TRBD1. CDR3 length: 13 amino acids. From germline, CDR1 is MNHEY and CDR2 SMNVEV (reference sequence). The V gene end was trimmed by 6 bases and the J gene end by 4 bases; junction bases not matched to a gene: 3. CDR3 region: CASSTGGFYGYTF. The DNA for the CDR3 is TGTGCCAGCAGCACAGGGGGCTTCTATGGCTACACCTTC.

The chain is built from TRBV11-3 and TRBJ2-2; D gene ambiguous. Germline values: CDR1 SGHNT, CDR2 YENEEA. Deletions cut 5 bases from V and 2 bases from J, with 6 bases between. This CDR3 is built from 13 residues. In nucleotides, the CDR3 is TGTGCCAGCAGCGAAGACAACACCGGGGAGCTGTTTTTT. Residues: CASSEDNTGELFF.

The genes are TRBV28 and TRBJ1-2; D is possibly TRBD1 (5 bases). V shed 4 bases and J shed 9 bases, with 15 bases lying between them. Germline lookup yields CDR1 MDHEN and CDR2 SYDVKM. The CDR3 totals 13 residues. The CDR3 reads CASSSREYVSYTF. The CDR3 DNA is TGTGCCAGCAGTTCCAGGGAGTATGTAAGCTACACCTTC.

The gene calls are TRBV19 and TRBJ1-1; the D gene is possibly TRBD1 (5 bases). This CDR3 comprises 13 residues. Trimming took 3 bases from V and 4 from J, leaving 9 bases between them. The V gene's germline CDR1 is LNHDA and CDR2 SQIVND (reference sequence). The CDR3 DNA sequence: TGTGCCAGTAGTATGCGGGGGAGCACTGAAGCTTTCTTT. It yields the protein CASSMRGSTEAFF.

The chain combines TRBV11-2 with TRBJ1-1; D might be TRBD1 (6 bases). The CDR3 extends over 16 amino acids. The germline V gene has CDR1 SGHAT and CDR2 FQNNGV. V lost 0 bases to trimming and J lost 4 bases, with 15 bases between them. The CDR3 protein is CASSLDPGRGGTEAFF. CDR3 bases: TGTGCCAGCAGCTTAGATCCAGGTAGGGGGGGCACTGAAGCTTTCTTT. Filled out from reference TRBV11-2 and TRBJ1-1, the complete variable domain reads EAGVAQSPRYKIIEKRQSVAFWCNPISGHATLYWYQQILGQGPKLLIQFQNNGVVDDSQLPKDRFSAERLKGVDSTLKIQPAKLEDSAVYLCASSLDPGRGGTEAFFGQGTRLTVV.

About this clone: A junction boundary mismatches the germline segment, possibly from a read error. The chain is built from TRBV28 and TRBJ1-1; maybe TRBD1 (5 bases). Germline loops: CDR1 MDHEN, CDR2 SYDVKM. The CDR3 is 11 amino acids. DNA for the CDR3: TGTGCAAGCAGTTTGGGGCCTGAAGCTTTCTTT. This sequence encodes CASSLGPEAFF.

The chain couples TRBV7-6 to TRBJ1-2; TRBD1 aligns across 9 bases. The CDR3 length is 17 residues. Trimming took 0 bases from V and 2 from J; bases not matched to a gene: 7. CDR1 is SGHVS and CDR2 is FNYEAQ in the germline V gene. CDR3 in DNA: TGTGCCAGCAGCTTAGCCCTACTGGGACAGGGCAACTATGGCTACACCTTC. This gives the protein CASSLALLGQGNYGYTF.

The V and J genes are TRBV11-2 and TRBJ2-1; D call uncertain. Germline V gene sequence: CDR1 SGHAT, CDR2 FQNNGV. V was cut by 3 bases and J by 3 bases, with 0 bases left in between. This CDR3 has 11 amino acids. CDR3 in DNA: TGTGCCAGCAGCTTCTACAATGAGCAGTTCTTC. This encodes CASSFYNEQFF.

This chain uses TRBV19 with TRBJ1-1; TRBD1 is a possible D gene (5 bases). Germline V gene sequence: CDR1 LNHDA, CDR2 SQIVND (reference sequence). Trimming removed 7 bases from V and 0 bases from J, with 9 bases in between. There are 13 residues in the CDR3. CDR3 protein: CASKGAMNTEAFF. CDR3 sequence (DNA): TGTGCCAGTAAAGGGGCCATGAACACTGAAGCTTTCTTT.

The gene calls are TRBV29-1 and TRBJ2-3, with unresolved D. V was trimmed by 4 bases and J by 5 bases, leaving 7 bases between them. Germline CDR1 SQVTM, CDR2 ANQGSEA. The CDR3 extends over 11 amino acids. The CDR3 bases are TGCAGCGTTGTAACTCTAGATACGCAGTATTTT. Amino acids: CSVVTLDTQYF.

The CDR3 region is CASSRTGGVREQYF. For the CDR3, the DNA is TGTGCCAGCAGCAGGACAGGGGGGGTCCGCGAGCAGTACTTC. The rearrangement links TRBV7-9 to TRBJ2-7; 10 bases align to TRBD1. The CDR3 loop spans 14 amino acids. The V gene's germline CDR1 is SEHNR and CDR2 FQNEAQ (reference sequence). The junction had 7 bases not matched to a gene; V was cut back by 5 bases and J by 6 bases.

The genes are TRBV4-2 and TRBJ2-1; 10 bases map to TRBD2. Germline-derived CDR1 and CDR2 are LGHNA and YNFKEQ. V shed 0 bases, J shed 0 bases, and the junction held 2 bases outside the gene matches. The length of the CDR3 is 17 residues. The chain's CDR3 is CASSQEASGGSYNEQFF. CDR3 nucleotides: TGTGCCAGCAGCCAAGAGGCTAGCGGGGGCTCCTACAATGAGCAGTTCTTC.

CDR3 loop: CASSSEATVWETQYF. The CDR3 region has the DNA TGTGCCAGCAGTTCCGAGGCTACAGTCTGGGAGACCCAGTACTTC. This chain connects TRBV6-6 to TRBJ2-5; D is ambiguous. Germline V CDR1 and CDR2: MNHNY, SVGAGI (reference sequence). This CDR3 is 15 amino acids long. Trimming stripped 4 bases from V and 5 bases from J, with 17 bases between.

This sequence joins TRBV15 and TRBJ1-4; the D is unclear. CDR3 length: 13 amino acids. Trimming pared 5 bases from V and 12 bases from J, leaving 16 bases between. The germline V gene encodes CDR1 LNHNV and CDR2 YYDKDF (reference sequence). CDR3 nucleotide sequence: TGTGCCACCAGCCCTTCCACGGATCTTGAACTGTTTTTT. This codes for CATSPSTDLELFF.

The chain has TRBV25-1 and TRBJ1-1; no firm D call. Between the trimmed V and J ends, which lost 7 bases and 8 bases, there was a span of 11 bases. CDR3 length equals 11 residues. Germline CDR1 is MGHDK and CDR2 is SYGVNS. CDR3 loop: CASTTGNEAFF. CDR3 bases: TGTGCCAGCACGACCGGCAACGAAGCTTTCTTT. Supplemented by reference TRBV25-1 and TRBJ1-1, the full variable domain reads EADIYQTPRYLVIGTGKKITLECSQTMGHDKMYWYQQDPGMELHLIHYSYGVNSTEKGDLSSESTVSRIRTEHFPLTLESARPSHTSQYLCASTTGNEAFFGQGTRLTVV.

The rearrangement uses TRBV28 and TRBJ2-1; 10 nucleotides line up with TRBD2. Germline V gene sequence: CDR1 MDHEN, CDR2 SYDVKM. V was clipped by 5 bases and J by 5 bases; unmatched bases: 6. The CDR3 contains 15 residues. The CDR3 DNA reads TGTGCCAGCAGTCCCCGCCTAGCGGGAGACAATGAGCAGTTCTTC. Protein sequence: CASSPRLAGDNEQFF.